This TCR beta chain was identified during a study of blood T cell repertoires in COVID-19. Study-wide context: Samples came from the United States, Italy and Spain, spanning acute and convalescent COVID-19.

TCRdb keeps only in-frame clones here, not all; method: immunoSEQ multiplex PCR. This sample yields roughly 80,000 clones, of which roughly 87% are seen a single time; 11% belongs to the top ten. The CDR3 length is 12 residues. Trimming pared 2 bases from V and 7 bases from J, leaving 8 bases between. The germline V gene has CDR1 SGHAT and CDR2 FQDESV (reference sequence). The sequencing input was peripheral blood. The origin of this receptor is a man aged 50-60 years with acute or convalescent COVID-19. The gene calls are TRBV11-1 and TRBJ1-1; D is possibly TRBD1 (5 bases). The CDR3 loop is CASSLHRSEAFF. As DNA, the CDR3 is TGTGCCAGCAGCTTACACAGGAGTGAAGCTTTCTTT. The whole variable domain, remainder taken from reference TRBV11-1 and TRBJ1-1, is EAEVAQSPRYKITEKSQAVAFWCDPISGHATLYWYRQILGQGPELLVQFQDESVVDDSQLPKDRFSAERLKGVDSTLKIQPAELGDSAMYLCASSLHRSEAFFGQGTRLTVV.